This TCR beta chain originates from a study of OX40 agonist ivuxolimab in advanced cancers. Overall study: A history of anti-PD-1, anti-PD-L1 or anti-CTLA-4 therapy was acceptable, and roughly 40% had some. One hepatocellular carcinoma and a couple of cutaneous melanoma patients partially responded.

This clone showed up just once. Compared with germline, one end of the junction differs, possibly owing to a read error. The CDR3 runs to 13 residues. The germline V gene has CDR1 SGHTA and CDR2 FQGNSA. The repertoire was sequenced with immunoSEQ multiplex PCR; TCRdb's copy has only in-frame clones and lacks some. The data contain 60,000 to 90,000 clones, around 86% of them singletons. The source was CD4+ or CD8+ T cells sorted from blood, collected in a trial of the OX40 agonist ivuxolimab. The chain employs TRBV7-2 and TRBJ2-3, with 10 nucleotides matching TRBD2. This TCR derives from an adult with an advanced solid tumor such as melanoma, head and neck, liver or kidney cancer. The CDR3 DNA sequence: TGTGCCAGCAACTTAGCGGGGGGAGGGACGCAGTATTTT. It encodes CASNLAGGGTQYF.